Each of the 3 T cell receptor beta chains below was sequenced from the same sample in a study of blood T cell repertoires in COVID-19. Repertoires were generated with immunoSEQ multiplex PCR, while TCRdb's copy carries only in-frame clones and drops some. This repertoire shows roughly 160,000 clones, around nine tenths found once; its top ten account for roughly 2.4%. The specimen was peripheral blood. These TCRs come from an elderly woman with COVID-19, enrolled during active disease.

This rearrangement joins TRBV7-2 to TRBJ1-1; D is unclear. With 2 bases removed from V and 3 bases from J, the gap between germline ends came to 10 bases. Per germline, CDR1 SGHTA and CDR2 FQGNSA. The CDR3 has 14 residues. As DNA, the CDR3 is TGTGCCAGCAGCTTAAAACGACAACACACTGAAGCTTTCTTT. This sequence encodes CASSLKRQHTEAFF.

The chain couples TRBV7-2 to TRBJ1-1; 7 nucleotides line up with TRBD1. CDR1 is SGHTA, CDR2 FQGNSA, per germline. V was clipped by 5 bases and J by 3 bases; unmatched bases: 3. This CDR3 region has 13 residues. The CDR3: CASSRDSYTEAFF. CDR3 nucleotides: TGTGCCAGCAGCCGGGACAGCTACACTGAAGCTTTCTTT.

The V and J genes are TRBV6-6 and TRBJ1-1; D uncertain. The V gene's germline CDR1 is MNHNY and CDR2 SVGAGI (reference sequence). The CDR3 runs to 11 residues. V dropped 5 bases and J dropped 8 bases, with 9 bases sitting between them. CDR3: CASSVTNEAFF. The CDR3 nucleotides read TGTGCCAGCAGTGTAACTAACGAAGCTTTCTTT.